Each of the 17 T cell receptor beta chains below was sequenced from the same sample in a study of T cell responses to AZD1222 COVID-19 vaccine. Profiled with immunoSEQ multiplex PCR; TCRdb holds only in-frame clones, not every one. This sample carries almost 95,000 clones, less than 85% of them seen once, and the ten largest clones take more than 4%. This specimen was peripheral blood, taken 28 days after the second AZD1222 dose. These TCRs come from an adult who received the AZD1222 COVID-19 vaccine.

The CDR3 DNA sequence: TGCGCCAGCAGCTTGGTACTTAACACCGGGGAGCTGTTTTTT. Amino acids: CASSLVLNTGELFF. V usage is TRBV5-1 and J usage is TRBJ2-2; D unresolved. V was pared by 0 bases and J by 2 bases, with 5 bases between. Germline loops: CDR1 SGHRS, CDR2 YFSETQ. CDR3 length equals 14 residues.

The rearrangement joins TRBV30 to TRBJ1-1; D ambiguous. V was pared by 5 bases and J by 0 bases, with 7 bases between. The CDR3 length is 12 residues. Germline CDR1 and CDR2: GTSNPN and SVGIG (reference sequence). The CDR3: CAWGPMNTEAFF. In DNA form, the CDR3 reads TGTGCCTGGGGACCGATGAACACTGAAGCTTTCTTT.

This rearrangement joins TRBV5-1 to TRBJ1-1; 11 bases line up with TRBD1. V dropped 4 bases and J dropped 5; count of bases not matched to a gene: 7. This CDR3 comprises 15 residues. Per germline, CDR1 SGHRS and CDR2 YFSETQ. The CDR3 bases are TGCGCCAGCAGCATAGGACAGGGGGCACGTACTGAAGCTTTCTTT. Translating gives CASSIGQGARTEAFF.

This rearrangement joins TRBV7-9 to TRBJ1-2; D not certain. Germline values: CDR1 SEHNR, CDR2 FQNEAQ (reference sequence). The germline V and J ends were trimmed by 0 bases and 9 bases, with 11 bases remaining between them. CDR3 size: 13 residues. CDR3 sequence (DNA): TGTGCCAGCAGCTTAGCGGTCGGGGTCAGCTACACCTTC. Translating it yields CASSLAVGVSYTF.

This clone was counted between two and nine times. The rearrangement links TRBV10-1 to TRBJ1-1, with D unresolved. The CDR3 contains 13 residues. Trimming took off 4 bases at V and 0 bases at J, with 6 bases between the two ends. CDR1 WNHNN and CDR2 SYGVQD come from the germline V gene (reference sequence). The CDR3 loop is CASSGQLNTEAFF. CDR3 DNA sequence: TGCGCCAGCAGTGGACAATTGAACACTGAAGCTTTCTTT.

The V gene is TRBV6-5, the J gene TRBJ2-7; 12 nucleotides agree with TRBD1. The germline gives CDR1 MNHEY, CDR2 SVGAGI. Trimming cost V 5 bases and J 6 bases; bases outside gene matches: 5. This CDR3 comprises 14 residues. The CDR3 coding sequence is TGTGCCAGCAGTCCCGGGACAGGGGGCAGCGAGCAGTACTTC. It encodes CASSPGTGGSEQYF.

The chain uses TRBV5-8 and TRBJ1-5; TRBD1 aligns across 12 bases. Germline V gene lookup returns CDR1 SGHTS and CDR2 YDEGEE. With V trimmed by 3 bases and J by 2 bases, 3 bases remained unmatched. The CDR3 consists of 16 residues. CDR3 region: CASSWDRGQGNQPQHF. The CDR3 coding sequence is TGTGCCAGCAGCTGGGACAGGGGGCAGGGCAATCAGCCCCAGCATTTT.

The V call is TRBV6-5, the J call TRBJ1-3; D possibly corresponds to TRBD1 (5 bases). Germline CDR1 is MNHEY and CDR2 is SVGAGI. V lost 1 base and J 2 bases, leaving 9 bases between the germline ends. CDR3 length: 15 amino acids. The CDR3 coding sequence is TGTGCCAGCAGTTACTTCGGGGGAGCTGGAAACACCATATATTTT. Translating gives CASSYFGGAGNTIYF.

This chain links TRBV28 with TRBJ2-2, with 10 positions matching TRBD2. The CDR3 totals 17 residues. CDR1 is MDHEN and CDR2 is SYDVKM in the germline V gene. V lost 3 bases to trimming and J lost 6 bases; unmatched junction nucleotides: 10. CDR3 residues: CASSFSSASGSPGELFF. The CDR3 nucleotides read TGTGCCAGCAGTTTCAGTTCCGCTAGCGGGAGCCCCGGGGAGCTGTTTTTT.

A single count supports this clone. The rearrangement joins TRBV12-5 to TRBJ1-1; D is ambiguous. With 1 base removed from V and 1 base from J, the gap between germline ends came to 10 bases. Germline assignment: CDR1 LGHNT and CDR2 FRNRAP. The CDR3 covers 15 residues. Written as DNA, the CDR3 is TGTGCTAGTGGTTTGGGTGCTTTGGGGAACACTGAAGCTTTCTTT. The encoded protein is CASGLGALGNTEAFF.

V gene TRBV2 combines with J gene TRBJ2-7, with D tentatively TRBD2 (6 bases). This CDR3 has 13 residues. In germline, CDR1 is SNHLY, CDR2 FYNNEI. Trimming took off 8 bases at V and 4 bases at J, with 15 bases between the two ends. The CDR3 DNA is TGTGCCAGCCAGAGGGACTTTCAATACGAGCAGTACTTC. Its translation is CASQRDFQYEQYF.

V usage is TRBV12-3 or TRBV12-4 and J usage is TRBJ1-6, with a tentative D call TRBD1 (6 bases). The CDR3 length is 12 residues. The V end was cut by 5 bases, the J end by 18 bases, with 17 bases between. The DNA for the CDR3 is TGTGCCAGCAGTCGGGACATCCGGGCTCCCCACTTT. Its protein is CASSRDIRAPHF.

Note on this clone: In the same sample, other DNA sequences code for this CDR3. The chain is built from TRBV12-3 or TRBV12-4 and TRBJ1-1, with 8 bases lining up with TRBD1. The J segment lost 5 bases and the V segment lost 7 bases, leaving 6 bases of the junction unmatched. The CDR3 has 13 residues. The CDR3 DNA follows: TGTGCCAGCATTACTACAGGGGGAACTGAAGCTTTCTTT. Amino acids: CASITTGGTEAFF.

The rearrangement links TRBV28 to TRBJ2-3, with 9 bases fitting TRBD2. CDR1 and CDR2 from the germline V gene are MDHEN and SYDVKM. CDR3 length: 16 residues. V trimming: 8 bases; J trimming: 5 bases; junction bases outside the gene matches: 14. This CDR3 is CASRGDSGSRLDTQYF. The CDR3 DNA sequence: TGTGCCAGCCGCGGCGATAGCGGGAGTCGGTTAGATACGCAGTATTTT.

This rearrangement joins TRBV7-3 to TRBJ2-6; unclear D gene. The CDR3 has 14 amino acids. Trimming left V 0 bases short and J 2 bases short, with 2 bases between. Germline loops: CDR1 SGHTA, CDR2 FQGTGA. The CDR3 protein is CASSLTPGANVLTF. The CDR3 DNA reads TGTGCCAGCAGCTTAACTCCTGGGGCCAACGTCCTGACTTTC.

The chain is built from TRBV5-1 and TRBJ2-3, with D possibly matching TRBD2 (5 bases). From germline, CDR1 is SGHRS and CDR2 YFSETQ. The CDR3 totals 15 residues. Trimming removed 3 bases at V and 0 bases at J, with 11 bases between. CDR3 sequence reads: CASSWESLSTDTQYF. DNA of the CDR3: TGCGCCAGCAGCTGGGAGTCCCTTAGCACAGATACGCAGTATTTT.

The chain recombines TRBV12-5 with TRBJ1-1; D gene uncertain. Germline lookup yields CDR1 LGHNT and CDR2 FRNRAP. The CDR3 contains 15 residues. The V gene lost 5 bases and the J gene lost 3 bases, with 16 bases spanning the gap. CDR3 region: CASGRQGSVYTEAFF. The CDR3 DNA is TGTGCTAGTGGTCGGCAAGGGTCCGTTTACACTGAAGCTTTCTTT.